This entry describes one T cell receptor (beta chain). Germline CDR1 and CDR2: KGHSH and LQKENI. Trimming pared 2 bases from V and 4 bases from J, leaving 10 bases between. This CDR3 is 14 amino acids long. The source of the sample is a study of blood T cell repertoires in COVID-19. Turning to the study itself: There were acute and convalescent COVID-19 samples, and they came from the United States, Italy and Spain.

The method was immunoSEQ multiplex PCR; TCRdb's version includes in-frame clones alone and lacks a portion of them. This table holds 88,000 or so clones, approximately 90% found once. The chain links TRBV18 to TRBJ2-3; a possible D gene is TRBD2 (6 bases). Sequencing was carried out using PBMCs or T cells enriched from blood (not recorded which). The receptor was isolated from a woman aged 45-60 years with acute COVID-19. In DNA form, the CDR3 reads TGTGCCAGCTCACCAGGCCTAGCGCCAGATACGCAGTATTTT. Amino acids: CASSPGLAPDTQYF. The variable domain in full, completed from reference TRBV18 and TRBJ2-3, reads NAGVMQNPRHLVRRRGQEARLRCSPMKGHSHVYWYRQLPEEGLKFMVYLQKENIIDESGMPKERFSAEFPKEGPSILRIQQVVRGDSAAYFCASSPGLAPDTQYFGPGTRLTVL.